The 16 T cell receptor beta chains below all came from one sample that was sequenced in a study of blood T cell repertoires in COVID-19. Here immunoSEQ multiplex PCR was the method, and the copy in TCRdb shows in-frame clones only, minus some. The table has 63,000 or so clones, nearly 90% seen once. Sequencing was carried out using peripheral blood. All receptors derive from a man aged 60 to 75 with acute or convalescent COVID-19.

The V call is TRBV9, the J call TRBJ2-7, with a tentative D call TRBD1 (6 bases). This CDR3 is built from 13 residues. V was cut by 3 bases and J by 7 bases, with 14 bases left in between. Germline CDR1 and CDR2: SGDLS and YYNGEE. The CDR3, as DNA: TGTGCCAGCAGCGACGGCAGGGGATTTGAGCAGTACTTC. It encodes CASSDGRGFEQYF. The whole variable domain, filled in from reference TRBV9 and TRBJ2-7, reads DSGVTQTPKHLITATGQRVTLRCSPRSGDLSVYWYQQSLDQGLQFLIQYYNGEERAKGNILERFSAQQFPDLHSELNLSSLELGDSALYFCASSDGRGFEQYFGPGTRLTVT.

This sequence joins TRBV7-9 and TRBJ1-2; D gene ambiguous. Trimming took 5 bases from V and 8 from J, leaving 18 bases between them. The CDR3 loop spans 14 amino acids. Germline CDR1 and CDR2: SEHNR and FQNEAQ (reference sequence). The CDR3 nucleotides are TGTGCCAGCAGCGCGGTTCAGTCAGATCGAGGCTACACCTTC. It specifies CASSAVQSDRGYTF.

The chain combines TRBV5-4 with TRBJ1-6; TRBD1 is a possible D gene (5 bases). CDR1 is SGHNT, CDR2 YYREEE, per germline (reference sequence). This CDR3 is built from 15 residues. Trimming took off 2 bases at V and 8 bases at J, with 14 bases between the two ends. CDR3 region: CASSLGAGDYSPLHF. DNA for the CDR3: TGTGCCAGCAGCTTAGGGGCGGGGGACTATTCACCCCTCCACTTT. Together with reference TRBV5-4 and TRBJ1-6, the CDR3 gives the full variable domain: ETGVTQSPTHLIKTRGQQVTLRCSSQSGHNTVSWYQQALGQGPQFIFQYYREEENGRGNFPPRFSGLQFPNYSSELNVNALELDDSALYLCASSLGAGDYSPLHFGNGTRLTVT.

This clone showed up just once. This chain connects TRBV24-1 to TRBJ2-1, with 7 bases that match TRBD1. Germline CDR1 reads KGHDR; CDR2 reads SFDVKD. Trimming removed 2 bases from V and 7 bases from J; junction bases left unmatched: 10. CDR3 length: 16 residues. For the CDR3, the DNA is TGTGCCACCAGTGATTCCTACAGGGGTAGCATGAATGAGCAGTTCTTC. Translated, it gives CATSDSYRGSMNEQFF.

The V gene is TRBV30, the J gene TRBJ2-2; tentatively, D is TRBD2 (5 bases). The CDR3 extends over 12 amino acids. Germline assignment: CDR1 GTSNPN and CDR2 SVGIG (reference sequence). Trimming pared 2 bases from V and 13 bases from J, leaving 14 bases between. CDR3 DNA: TGTGCCTGGAGTCCTAGAAACCGGGGGCTGTTTTTT. It translates to CAWSPRNRGLFF.

The chain has TRBV19 and TRBJ2-2; tentative D call: TRBD1 (5 bases). Germline V gene lookup returns CDR1 LNHDA and CDR2 SQIVND (reference sequence). Trimming took off 3 bases at V and 2 bases at J, with 10 bases between the two ends. The CDR3 is 15 amino acids. CDR3 protein: CASSIGQGNTGELFF. The CDR3 DNA reads as TGTGCCAGTAGTATCGGCCAGGGAAACACCGGGGAGCTGTTTTTT.

This rearrangement joins TRBV7-6 to TRBJ2-7; maybe TRBD2 (6 bases). Germline CDR1 reads SGHVS; CDR2 reads FNYEAQ. V lost 2 bases, J lost 5 bases, and 10 bases lay in between. The CDR3 loop spans 13 amino acids. CDR3 loop: CASSLRRGHEQYF. CDR3 bases: TGTGCCAGCAGCTTAAGGAGGGGCCACGAGCAGTACTTC.

The V call is TRBV19, the J call TRBJ1-2; 7 bases are shared with TRBD1. V shed 6 bases, J shed 1 base, and the junction held 14 bases outside the gene matches. This CDR3 contains 17 residues. Looked up from germline, CDR1 is LNHDA and CDR2 is SQIVND (reference sequence). CDR3 sequence: CASSRGRTGPINYGYTF. The CDR3 DNA is TGTGCCAGTAGCCGAGGGAGGACAGGACCTATTAACTATGGCTACACCTTC.

CDR3 DNA sequence: TGTGCCAGCTCAAACAAGGAGGGGGCCTACGGCTACACCTTC. Protein product: CASSNKEGAYGYTF. V gene TRBV18 combines with J gene TRBJ1-2; TRBD1 aligns across 7 bases. There are 14 residues in the CDR3. The germline CDR1 and CDR2 sequences are KGHSH and LQKENI. J lost 8 bases, V lost 5 bases, and 11 bases had no gene match.

The chain is built from TRBV24-1 and TRBJ1-5; 11 positions match TRBD1. V lost 9 bases and J lost 2; bases outside the gene matches: 2. The germline V gene encodes CDR1 KGHDR and CDR2 SFDVKD. The CDR3 extends over 14 amino acids. The CDR3 nucleotides are TGTGCCACCGGGACAGGGGGAGGCAATCAGCCCCAGCATTTT. The encoded protein is CATGTGGGNQPQHF.

This chain links TRBV13 with TRBJ1-2, with 7 nucleotides matching TRBD1. From germline, CDR1 is PRHDT and CDR2 FYEKMQ (reference sequence). The CDR3 is 14 amino acids. V gave up 5 bases and J gave up 4 bases; unmatched junction bases: 7. CDR3 in DNA: TGTGCCAGCAGCCTCCCGACAGGGAGCTATGGCTACACCTTC. Protein sequence: CASSLPTGSYGYTF.

The chain has TRBV6-5 and TRBJ2-2; tentative D call: TRBD1 (6 bases). With 6 bases removed from V and 4 bases from J, the gap between germline ends came to 15 bases. Germline loops: CDR1 MNHEY, CDR2 SVGAGI. This CDR3 comprises 15 residues. The CDR3 DNA follows: TGTGCCAGCAGGGATCAGGGGTGGGTCACCGGGGAGCTGTTTTTT. Translated: CASRDQGWVTGELFF.

The gene calls are TRBV2 and TRBJ1-5; perhaps TRBD1 as D (5 bases). The V end lost 6 bases, the J end lost 0 bases, and 12 bases lay between the germline ends. This CDR3 region has 15 residues. Germline V gene sequence: CDR1 SNHLY, CDR2 FYNNEI. The CDR3 nucleotides read TGTGCCAGCAGAAGGGATCAGGGTAGCAATCAGCCCCAGCATTTT. Translation gives CASRRDQGSNQPQHF.

The rearrangement joins TRBV3-1 (or the pseudogene TRBV3-2) to TRBJ1-3; D is unclear. The CDR3 sequence is 13 residues long. CDR1 and CDR2 (germline): LGHDT, YNNKEL (reference sequence). Deletions cut 3 bases from V and 3 bases from J, with 6 bases between. CDR3 bases: TGTGCCAGCAGCCAGGGCTTTGGAAACACCATATATTTT. This sequence encodes CASSQGFGNTIYF.

Details on this clone: The sample contains more than one DNA sequence encoding this CDR3. The chain couples TRBV5-1 to TRBJ1-3, with D unclear. Per the germline V gene, CDR1 is SGHRS and CDR2 is YFSETQ. This CDR3 comprises 14 residues. Trimming cost V 0 bases and J 1 base, with 5 bases left between them. In nucleotides, the CDR3 is TGCGCCAGCAGCTTGGGGAGTTCTGGAAACACCATATATTTT. Protein sequence: CASSLGSSGNTIYF.

J is TRBJ2-7 and V is TRBV6-5; 9 bases agree with TRBD2. CDR1 is MNHEY, CDR2 SVGAGI, per germline. Trimming removed 4 bases from V and 11 bases from J; junction bases left unmatched: 3. This CDR3 is built from 11 residues. The CDR3 DNA is TGTGCCAGCAGTTTGTTAGCGGGGGAGTACTTC. Its translation: CASSLLAGEYF.